The entry below gives a single TCR beta chain sequence along with its context. The sample is drawn from a study of control samples from healthy donors and cancer patients. Using immunoSEQ multiplex PCR, the repertoire was profiled, and TCRdb retains in-frame clones only, with some absent. The table shows some 130,000 clones, with about nine tenths occurring only once. From germline, CDR1 is GTSNPN and CDR2 SVGIG (reference sequence). The CDR3 sequence is 12 residues long. V lost 3 bases, J lost 4 bases, and 9 bases lay in between. The clonotype comes from a man younger than 45 in good health. The source material was blood. This rearrangement joins TRBV30 to TRBJ1-1, with D possibly matching TRBD1 (5 bases). This chain's CDR3 is CAWRRGFTEAFF. CDR3 DNA: TGTGCCTGGAGAAGGGGATTCACTGAAGCTTTCTTT.